What follows are 2 T cell receptor beta chains derived from one specimen sequenced in a study of shared clonotypes between healthy human individuals. Sequenced by immunoSEQ multiplex PCR; TCRdb stores in-frame clones only, minus some. In the table there are around 700,000 clones, about 80% of which are singletons. The specimen sequenced was memory CD4+ T cells sorted from blood. Subset specified: CD45RA-negative fraction. These receptors were obtained from a young woman in good health.

V gene TRBV5-1 combines with J gene TRBJ2-7; TRBD2 matches 14 bases. The ends lost 2 bases at V and 4 bases at J; junction bases unmatched: 5. CDR3 length: 16 residues. CDR1 is SGHRS and CDR2 is YFSETQ in the germline V gene. The CDR3: CASSFEGLAGAYEQYF. CDR3 in DNA: TGCGCCAGCAGCTTTGAGGGACTAGCGGGAGCATACGAGCAGTACTTC.

The chain couples TRBV19 to TRBJ2-1; maybe TRBD2 (5 bases). Trimming cost V 1 base and J 15 bases, with 16 bases left between them. CDR3 size: 13 residues. In germline, CDR1 is LNHDA, CDR2 SQIVND (reference sequence). Here the CDR3 reads CASSIVEGRALFF. CDR3 bases: TGTGCCAGTAGTATAGTCGAGGGCCGGGCTCTGTTCTTC.